Below are 15 T cell receptor beta chains sequenced from a single sample in a study of blood T cells in healthy people across ages. PCR was performed a second time for about 7 to 11 cycles using a sample-barcoded 5' primer and a J-beta primer mix. TCRdb itself ran the 5' RACE reads through MiXCR, one entry per CDR3 protein. The data hold roughly 1,500,000 distinct CDR3 sequences, with around 35% observed a single time. The sample consisted of blood. The receptors were sampled from a young woman in good health.

With respect to this clonotype: A read error is possible here, since a much larger clone lies one base away. The V and J genes are TRBV4-2 and TRBJ2-5; D uncertain. The germline CDR1 and CDR2 sequences are LGHNA and YNFKEQ. Deletions cut 3 bases from V and 5 bases from J, with 10 bases between. The CDR3 covers 13 residues. CDR3 coding DNA: TGTGCCAGCAGCCACCGACCGGGTGAGACCCAGTACTTC. Protein product: CASSHRPGETQYF.

On this clonotype itself: A single base separates this from a much larger clone, so it may be a read error. The chain combines TRBV10-3 with TRBJ1-2; 7 positions agree with TRBD1. CDR3 size: 12 residues. Germline CDR1 ENHRY, CDR2 SYGVKD. CDR3 sequence: CAINRGGDGCTF. CDR3 coding DNA: TGTGCCATCAACAGGGGAGGGGATGGCTGCACCTTC.

This clonotype has only a few counts. The chain links TRBV27 to TRBJ2-1; the D is unclear. The germline V gene encodes CDR1 MNHEY and CDR2 SMNVEV (reference sequence). CDR3 length: 13 residues. The V gene lost 7 bases and the J gene lost 6 bases, with 13 bases spanning the gap. CDR3 sequence: CASKEWGTNEQFF. The CDR3 DNA is TGTGCCAGCAAGGAGTGGGGAACCAATGAGCAGTTCTTC.

This clonotype came up a few times. The chain recombines TRBV11-2 with TRBJ2-3; 7 bases are shared with TRBD2. After removal of 6 bases from V and 0 bases from J, the junction contained 12 bases not matched to a gene. The germline gives CDR1 SGHAT, CDR2 FQNNGV. The CDR3 length is 17 residues. DNA of the CDR3: TGTGCCAGCAGTCATGGCTCGGGGGGACTGAGCACAGATACGCAGTATTTT. Encoded protein: CASSHGSGGLSTDTQYF.

The J gene is TRBJ2-7, the V gene TRBV19; no definite D call. Trimming pared 2 bases from V and 0 bases from J, leaving 8 bases between. Per the germline V gene, CDR1 is LNHDA and CDR2 is SQIVND (reference sequence). CDR3 length: 14 amino acids. The chain's CDR3 is CASSILGRSYEQYF. The CDR3 DNA sequence: TGTGCCAGTAGTATACTGGGTCGCTCCTACGAGCAGTACTTC.

The genes are TRBV6-1 and TRBJ2-5; 16 bases line up with TRBD2. After removal of 6 bases from V and 3 bases from J, the junction contained 7 bases not matched to a gene. Looked up from germline, CDR1 is MNHNS and CDR2 is SASEGT. There are 17 residues in the CDR3. This CDR3 is CASRRGTSGGGEETQYF. The DNA of the CDR3 is TGTGCCAGCAGACGGGGGACTAGCGGGGGGGGAGAAGAGACCCAGTACTTC.

The chain recombines TRBV7-9 with TRBJ2-3; TRBD1 is a possible D gene (5 bases). V lost 10 bases to trimming and J lost 4 bases, with 15 bases between them. The CDR3 loop spans 13 amino acids. The germline CDR1 and CDR2 sequences are SEHNR and FQNEAQ (reference sequence). The CDR3 loop is CAIPDNKADTQYF. The DNA of the CDR3 is TGTGCCATCCCGGACAACAAAGCAGATACGCAGTATTTT. The full variable domain, with the rest looked up from reference TRBV7-9 and TRBJ2-3, is DTGVSQNPRHKITKRGQNVTFRCDPISEHNRLYWYRQTLGQGPEFLTYFQNEAQLEKSRLLSDRFSAERPKGSFSTLEIQRTEQGDSAMYLCAIPDNKADTQYFGPGTRLTVL.

The V and J genes are TRBV12-3 or TRBV12-4 and TRBJ2-7; the D call may be TRBD1 or TRBD2 (6 bases each). Trimming took 3 bases from V and 2 from J, leaving 17 bases between them. CDR3 length: 16 residues. The CDR3 spells CASSFWQGTGAYEQYF. The CDR3 DNA reads TGTGCCAGCAGTTTTTGGCAGGGGACTGGGGCCTACGAGCAGTACTTC.

This clonotype turned up a few times. The junction departs from germline at one end; a sequencing error may be responsible. The rearrangement joins TRBV15 to TRBJ2-7, with TRBD1 matching 8 bases. This CDR3 region has 15 residues. The germline V gene has CDR1 LNHNV and CDR2 YYDKDF (reference sequence). The CDR3 coding sequence is TGTGCCACCAGCGGAGAAGTGGGGACAGGCTACGAGCAGTACTTC. Its protein is CATSGEVGTGYEQYF.

This rearrangement joins TRBV20-1 to TRBJ2-1; 13 bases agree with TRBD2. This CDR3 is 15 amino acids long. Germline V gene data show CDR1 as DFQATT and CDR2 as SNEGSKA (reference sequence). V shed 3 bases and J 9 bases; nucleotides not matched to a gene: 8. The CDR3 nucleotides are TGCAGTGCTAGCGGCCGGACTAGCGGGAGAATTGAGCAGTTCTTC. This codes for CSASGRTSGRIEQFF.

On this clonotype itself: At one boundary the junction diverges from the germline segment, which might be a read error. The rearrangement joins TRBV20-1 to TRBJ2-1; D possibly corresponds to TRBD1 (5 bases). In germline, CDR1 is DFQATT, CDR2 SNEGSKA (reference sequence). The CDR3 runs 15 residues. CDR3: CSAGPPGLGNNERFF. The CDR3 DNA follows: TGCAGTGCTGGACCCCCAGGGCTAGGGAACAATGAGCGGTTCTTC.

This clonotype occurred a few times. The gene calls are TRBV5-1 and TRBJ2-3; D may match TRBD1 or TRBD2 (6 bases each). This CDR3 contains 16 residues. With 0 bases removed from V and 2 bases from J, the gap between germline ends came to 13 bases. CDR1 and CDR2 from the germline V gene are SGHRS and YFSETQ. The CDR3 DNA sequence: TGCGCCAGCAGCTTGGTTGCGGGACAAAACACAGATACGCAGTATTTT. This encodes CASSLVAGQNTDTQYF.

The V and J genes are TRBV7-2 and TRBJ2-3; no clear D gene. The CDR3 spans 16 residues. CDR1 is SGHTA, CDR2 FQGNSA, per germline. The germline V and J ends were trimmed by 1 base and 6 bases, with 17 bases remaining between them. The CDR3 DNA follows: TGTGCCAGCAGCTTAGGATTGGGGTTGAACTCGGATACGCAGTATTTT. Protein sequence: CASSLGLGLNSDTQYF.

This clonotype appeared a few times. The J gene is TRBJ1-1, the V gene TRBV4-1, with D uncertain. Germline lookup yields CDR1 MGHRA and CDR2 YSYEKL. Trimming took 1 base from V and 8 from J, leaving 14 bases between them. The CDR3 runs 14 residues. The CDR3 coding sequence is TGCGCCAGCAGCCAAGTCAGTAGCGGAGGGGAAGCTTTCTTT. Residues: CASSQVSSGGEAFF.

In this sample, this clonotype turned up many times. The chain joins TRBV29-1 to TRBJ2-3; D not resolved. The V gene lost 6 bases and the J gene lost 4 bases, with 5 bases spanning the gap. The CDR3 sequence is 10 residues long. Per germline, CDR1 SQVTM and CDR2 ANQGSEA. The CDR3 region is CSVIADTQYF. The CDR3 nucleotides read TGCAGCGTAATAGCAGATACGCAGTATTTT.